This TCR beta chain was identified during a study of T cell clones after liver transplantation. V was clipped by 3 bases and J by 11 bases; unmatched bases: 13. This CDR3 has 15 residues. Germline V lookup: CDR1 LNHDA, CDR2 SQIVND (reference sequence). This clone was seen a single time. The assay was immunoSEQ multiplex PCR, and TCRdb's table has in-frame clones only and misses some. The sample has about 80,000 clones; around four fifths are singletons. This TCR derives from a human patient who received a liver transplant. A share of the T cells may be of graft donor origin. This sample comprised CD4+ T cells from blood, obtained roughly 3.5 years after liver transplant. The rearrangement uses TRBV19 and TRBJ1-5, with 7 nucleotides matching TRBD1. The chain's CDR3 is CASSIGGTVPMAQHF. The CDR3 DNA is TGTGCCAGTAGTATTGGTGGGACAGTACCTATGGCCCAGCATTTT.